This T cell receptor beta chain emerged from a study of CD8 T cells in ankylosing spondylitis (dated by TCRdb to 2017 to 2019). About the full investigation: T cell receptor beta repertoires were profiled in healthy donors and ankylosing spondylitis patients so that disease-linked TCR variants could be found. In total, the full study cohort was made up of 85 to 140 healthy donors and roughly 27 ankylosing spondylitis patients. Peripheral blood samples were taken, and synovial fluid was additionally collected from ankylosing spondylitis patients.

The instrument given in TCRdb is Illumina HiSeq 2500. Quantitative 5'-RACE with molecular barcodes was the method used to prepare the TCR beta libraries. Processing in the source paper ran as follows. To identify disease-linked TCR variants, a new computational method was used, one built on a probabilistic model of VDJ rearrangement. TCRdb reprocessed the public reads (quality trimming at Q25 with fastp, clone calling with MiXCR) and kept in-frame beta chains. Under each unique CDR3 protein, matching rows form one entry showing the most common genes and DNA. TCRdb assigned the V and J calls; the authors' analysis was not used. This sample is represented by almost 400,000 distinct CDR3 sequences; about 22% of them were singletons. 16% of the sample lies in the top ten. As to this clonotype: Its antigen is unknown. No quality values exist for individual bases; no much larger clone is one base distant.

Beyond this particular receptor, the publication reports: Some of the motif variants had been reported before in the synovial fluid and blood of reactive arthritis patients, a finding that suggests common disease-initiation mechanisms. Blood from ankylosing spondylitis patients appeared to be characterized by a TCR beta motif composed of 7 to 9 highly homologous amino acid variants. Significant enrichment of the disease-linked clones was reported in matched synovial fluid samples from ankylosing spondylitis patients. The disease-linked clones had a CD8+ phenotype and were found at relatively low frequencies in peripheral blood.

Sequenced sample: blood, either unsorted or a sorted T cell fraction (not recorded which). This TCR was recovered from a male donor with ankylosing spondylitis.

The CDR3: CASSLGGGPGETQYF. The DNA reads TGTGCCAGCAGTTTAGGGGGAGGGCCTGGGGAGACCCAGTACTTC. The chain couples TRBV12-3 or TRBV12-4 to TRBJ2-5; 7 nucleotides in the junction match TRBD2. The CDR3 goes from the cysteine to the phenylalanine over 15 residues. CDR3 DNA is the only sequence kept; it has 45 bases, read in frame from the first base. At the junction V is shortened by 1 base and J by 5 bases; bases outside the gene matches: 7.